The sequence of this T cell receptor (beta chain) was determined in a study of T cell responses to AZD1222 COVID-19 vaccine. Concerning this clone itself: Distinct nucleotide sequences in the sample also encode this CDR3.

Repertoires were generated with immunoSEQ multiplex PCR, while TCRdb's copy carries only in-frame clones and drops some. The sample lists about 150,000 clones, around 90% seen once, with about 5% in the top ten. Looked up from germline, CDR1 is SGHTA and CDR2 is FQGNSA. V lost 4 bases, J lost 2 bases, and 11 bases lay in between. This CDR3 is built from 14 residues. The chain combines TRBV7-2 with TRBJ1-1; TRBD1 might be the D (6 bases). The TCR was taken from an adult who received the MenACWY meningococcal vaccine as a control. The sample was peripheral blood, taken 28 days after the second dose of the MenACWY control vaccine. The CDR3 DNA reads TGTGCCAGCAGCTCCCAGGGGACTAACACTGAAGCTTTCTTT. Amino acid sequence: CASSSQGTNTEAFF.